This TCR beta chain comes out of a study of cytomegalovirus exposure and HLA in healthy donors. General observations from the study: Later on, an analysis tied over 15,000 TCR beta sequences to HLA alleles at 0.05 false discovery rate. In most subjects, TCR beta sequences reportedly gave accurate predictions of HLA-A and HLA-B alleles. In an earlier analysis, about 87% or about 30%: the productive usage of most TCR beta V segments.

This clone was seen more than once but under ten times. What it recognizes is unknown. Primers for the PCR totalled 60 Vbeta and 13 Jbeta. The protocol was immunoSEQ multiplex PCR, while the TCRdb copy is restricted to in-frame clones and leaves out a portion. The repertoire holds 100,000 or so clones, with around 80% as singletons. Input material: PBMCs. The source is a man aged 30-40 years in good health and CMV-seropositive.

The CDR3 DNA is TGTGCCAGAAGCTTGGACGGCAGACTATCTGGGGCCAACGTCCTGACTTTC. This encodes CARSLDGRLSGANVLTF. V and J are TRBV5-3 and TRBJ2-6; possibly TRBD2 for D (5 bases). TRBV5-3 is classed as an ORF, of uncertain function. Trimming took off 0 bases at V and 1 base at J, with 11 bases between the two ends. CDR3 length: 17 residues.